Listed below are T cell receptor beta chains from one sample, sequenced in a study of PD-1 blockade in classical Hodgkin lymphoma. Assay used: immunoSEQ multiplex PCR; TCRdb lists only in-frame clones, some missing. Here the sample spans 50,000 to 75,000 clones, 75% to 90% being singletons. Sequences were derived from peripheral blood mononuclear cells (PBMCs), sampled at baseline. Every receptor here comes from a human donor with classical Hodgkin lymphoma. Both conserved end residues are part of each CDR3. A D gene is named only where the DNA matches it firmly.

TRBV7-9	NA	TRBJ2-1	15	CASTPDGSSYNEQFF
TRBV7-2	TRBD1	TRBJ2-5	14	CASSFRQGQETQYF
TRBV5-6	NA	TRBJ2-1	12	CASLSWNNEQFF
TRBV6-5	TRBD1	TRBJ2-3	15	CASSRPGTAADTQYF
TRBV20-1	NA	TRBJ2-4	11	CSVADVTTGYF
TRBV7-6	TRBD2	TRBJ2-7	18	CASSLKPAGGGSSYEQYF
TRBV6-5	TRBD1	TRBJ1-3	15	CASSLTGESGNTIYF
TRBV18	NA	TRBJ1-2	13	CASSPGGHYGYTF
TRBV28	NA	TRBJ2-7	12	CASSHTAYEQYF
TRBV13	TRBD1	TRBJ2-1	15	CASSNRGALINEQFF
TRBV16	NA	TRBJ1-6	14	CASSQSGEDSPLHF
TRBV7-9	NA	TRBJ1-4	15	CASSLSPPSGEKLFF
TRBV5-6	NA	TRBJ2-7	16	CASSFGPGQDVYEQYF
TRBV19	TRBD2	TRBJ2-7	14	CASSAGLGAYEQYF
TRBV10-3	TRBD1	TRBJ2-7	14	CAIMPGTGRYEQYF
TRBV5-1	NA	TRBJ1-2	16	CASSPYRRTFHYGYTF
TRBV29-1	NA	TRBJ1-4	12	CSVEGAHEKLFF
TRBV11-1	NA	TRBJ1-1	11	CASSLSFEAFF
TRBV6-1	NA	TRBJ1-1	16	CASSENLGRINTEAFF
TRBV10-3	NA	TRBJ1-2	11	CATGHPYGYTF
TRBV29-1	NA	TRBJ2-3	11	CSVEHTDTQYF
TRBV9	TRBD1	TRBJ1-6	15	CASSVRDRELSPLHF
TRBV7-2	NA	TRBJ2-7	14	CASSTRAGTYEQYF
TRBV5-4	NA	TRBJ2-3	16	CASSSGTDFTGDTQYF
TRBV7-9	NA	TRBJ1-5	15	CASSLGSGPYQPQHF
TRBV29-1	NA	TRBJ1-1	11	CSVVGNTEAFF
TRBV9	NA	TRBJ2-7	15	CASSVGPHSSYEQYF
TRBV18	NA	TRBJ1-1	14	CASSPSGGNTEAFF
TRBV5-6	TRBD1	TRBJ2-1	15	CASSRRTGVHNEQFF